The text below deals with one TCR beta chain. Purified naive CD4+ T cells were depleted of CD25+ Tregs. Full-length variable regions came from constant-region reverse primers plus semi-nested Nested Universal Primer A PCR. TCRdb used MiXCR to reprocess the 5' RACE reads, holding one entry per CDR3 protein. The sample shows tens of thousands of distinct CDR3 sequences, more than 25% of them seen only once. Trimming removed 4 bases from V and 0 bases from J, with 12 bases in between. This CDR3 is 14 amino acids long. CDR1 SQVTM and CDR2 ANQGSEA come from the germline V gene. Sequencing used naive CD4+ T cells sorted from blood. Subset described: naive CD4+ T cells, CD4+CD45RA+CD25-. The receptor was derived from a female donor with breast cancer. J is TRBJ1-1 and V is TRBV29-1; no clear D. CDR3 residues: CSVGRRLVNTEAFF. The CDR3, as DNA: TGCAGCGTTGGGCGTCGGTTGGTGAACACTGAAGCTTTCTTT.